Each of the 4 T cell receptor beta chains below was sequenced from the same sample in a study of OX40 agonist ivuxolimab in advanced cancers. Libraries were prepared by immunoSEQ multiplex PCR; TCRdb keeps only in-frame clonotypes and omits some of them. The table includes about 110,000 clones, 89% detected once. The sequencing used CD4+ or CD8+ T cells sorted from blood, collected in a trial of the OX40 agonist ivuxolimab. The receptor source for this set is an adult with an advanced solid tumor such as melanoma, head and neck, liver or kidney cancer.

The rearrangement links TRBV5-8 to TRBJ1-5; no clear D. There are 17 residues in the CDR3. Germline V gene data show CDR1 as SGHTS and CDR2 as YDEGEE. V was pared by 1 base and J by 0 bases, with 14 bases between. The CDR3: CASSLLQGAYSNQPQHF. CDR3 DNA sequence: TGTGCCAGCAGCTTGTTGCAAGGAGCTTATAGCAATCAGCCCCAGCATTTT.

V gene TRBV6-1 combines with J gene TRBJ2-6; D is tentatively TRBD1 or TRBD2 (5 bases each). The CDR3 contains 14 residues. From germline, CDR1 is MNHNS and CDR2 SASEGT. V dropped 3 bases and J dropped 5 bases, with 8 bases sitting between them. CDR3 loop: CASSEGRRANVLTF. Written as DNA, the CDR3 is TGTGCCAGCAGTGAGGGACGGAGGGCCAACGTCCTGACTTTC.

The chain couples TRBV30 to TRBJ2-2; D not resolved. The CDR3 has 11 residues. Per germline, CDR1 GTSNPN and CDR2 SVGIG (reference sequence). V was pared by 4 bases and J by 7 bases, with 7 bases between. CDR3 sequence (DNA): TGTGCCTGGAACGGATTCGGGGAGCTGTTTTTT. This encodes CAWNGFGELFF.

The chain carries TRBV30 and TRBJ2-4; 8 bases match TRBD1. The CDR3 runs to 15 residues. J gave up 9 bases and V 2 bases, and 12 bases lay outside the gene matches. The germline V gene encodes CDR1 GTSNPN and CDR2 SVGIG (reference sequence). The CDR3 reads CAWSTPDREVGIQYF. The DNA of the CDR3 is TGTGCCTGGAGTACCCCGGACAGGGAAGTCGGCATTCAGTACTTC.